Listed below are T cell receptor beta chains from one sample, sequenced in a study of T-cell memory formation after mild COVID-19. TCRdb ran MiXCR on the 5' RACE reads and lists one entry per CDR3 protein. This sample yields about 400,000 distinct CDR3 sequences, of which approximately 15% are seen a single time; roughly 21% belongs to the top ten. The material sequenced was PBMCs or a T cell subset sorted from them (not recorded which). The receptors stem from a man between 18 and 35 years old who had mild COVID-19 (a few samples of this study predate the infection). Cell type and time point are not known. Each CDR3 is given with its conserved first and last residue.

v_gene,CDR3aa
TRBV20-1,CSASLQGLGNTIYF
TRBV28,CASKDNSPLHF
TRBV11-2,CASSLVVGGTNEQFF
TRBV7-6,CASTEGGTEAFF
TRBV7-3,CASSSRGGQDTQYF
TRBV12-3/TRBV12-4,CASSFNAASYTDTQYF
TRBV25-1,CASKGAGEKLFF
TRBV5-1,CASSGGTVGTDTQYF
TRBV5-1,CASSLTYLSGNTIYF
TRBV12-3/TRBV12-4,CASSRQGSGTQYF
TRBV6-6,CASSYAEVDFHPGELFF
TRBV5-1,CASSSGVPEAFF
TRBV5-6,CASRTGPGETQYF
TRBV20-1,CSAKQSGGAVKNTEAFF
TRBV5-1,CASSLGTGSDTQYF